Listed below are T cell receptor beta chains from one sample, sequenced in a study of identical twins. TCRdb processed the 5' RACE reads anew with MiXCR; each CDR3 protein has one entry. The sample has under 1 million distinct CDR3 sequences, 9% to 15% seen once. The data were also submitted as part of a second study, on yellow fever vaccine responses in identical twins.

The sequenced sample was PBMCs. The receptor source for this set is a woman aged 18-35 years in good health. CDR3s include the opening cysteine and the closing phenylalanine or tryptophan. A D gene is named only where the DNA matches it firmly. Size is omitted from some rows. Given values are once, few, many or a class for expanded clones.

j_call clone_size d_call v_call cdr3_length cdr3_nt cdr3_aa
TRBJ2-7 few TRBD2 TRBV9 15 TGTGCCAGCAGCCCAACATGGCGGGGGAGTTACGAGCAGTACTTC CASSPTWRGSYEQYF
TRBJ1-1 few - TRBV5-1 14 TGCGCCAGCAAGAAGGGAGGTATATCGCCTGAAGCTTTCTTT CASKKGGISPEAFF
TRBJ2-5 - TRBD2 TRBV7-3 15 TGTGCCAGCAGCCAGGGACTAGCTTCCCAAGAGACCCAGTACTTC CASSQGLASQETQYF
TRBJ2-3 - - TRBV6-4 14 TGTGCCAGCTCGCGGGGGCCGAGCACAGATACGCAGTATTTT CASSRGPSTDTQYF
TRBJ2-3 - - TRBV15 17 TGTGCCACCAGCAGAGGGAAGAAACTAGCTAGCACAGATACGCAGTATTTT CATSRGKKLASTDTQYF
TRBJ1-6 - TRBD1 TRBV2 15 TGTGCCAGCAGTGCCCAGACAGGGGGGAATTCACCCCTCCACTTT CASSAQTGGNSPLHF
TRBJ2-5 - TRBD2 TRBV20-1 17 TGCAGTGCTAAGGGGACTAGCGGGGGGGCCTCCTTAGAGACCCAGTACTTC CSAKGTSGGASLETQYF
TRBJ2-3 many TRBD2 TRBV7-2 17 TGTGCCAGCAGCTTCTGGACTAGCGGGTTAGGCACAGATACGCAGTATTTT CASSFWTSGLGTDTQYF
TRBJ2-1 few TRBD1 TRBV6-1 17 TGTGCCAGCAGTGAGGGAGTTGACAGGGATCCATACAATGAGCAGTTCTTC CASSEGVDRDPYNEQFF
TRBJ1-4 few - TRBV27 14 TGTGCCAGCAGTTTCGGAGGTTATGGAGAAAAACTGTTTTTT CASSFGGYGEKLFF
TRBJ2-5 few - TRBV5-1 12 TGCGCCAGCAGCGCTCCCGACCTCGCCCAGTACTTC CASSAPDLAQYF
TRBJ2-5 - TRBD2 TRBV12-3/TRBV12-4 14 TGTGCCAGCAGTGCGACCGCTAGCGGAAAGACCCAGTACTTC CASSATASGKTQYF
TRBJ2-7 - TRBD1 TRBV6-1 16 TGTGCCAGCAGTAAAACCGGGACAGGGGGCTCTAACGAGCAGTACTTC CASSKTGTGGSNEQYF
TRBJ2-3 few TRBD2 TRBV4-2 16 TGTGCCAGCAGCCAAGATTCCGGGACTAGAAAGGATACGCAGTATTTT CASSQDSGTRKDTQYF
TRBJ2-5 many - TRBV7-9 14 TGTGCCAGCAGCGAACAGGGTTCCAGGGAGACCCAGTACTTC CASSEQGSRETQYF
TRBJ1-1 - - TRBV7-8 17 TGTGCCAGCAGCGCATCTCCAAAGGGATTTATGAACACTGAAGCTTTCTTT CASSASPKGFMNTEAFF
TRBJ2-1 few TRBD2 TRBV20-1 14 TGCAGCGTCAGCGGGGACGGGTCCTACAATGAGCAGTTCTTC CSVSGDGSYNEQFF
TRBJ2-3 few - TRBV12-3/TRBV12-4 15 TGTGCCAGCAGTTTATCGTCCTGGGGCACAGATACGCAGTATTTT CASSLSSWGTDTQYF
TRBJ2-5 once - TRBV4-1 14 TGCGCCAGCAGCCAAGATCAGGGAATAGTGACCCAGTACTTC CASSQDQGIVTQYF
TRBJ2-1 - TRBD2 TRBV9 17 TGTGCCAGCAGCCCACCTAGCGGGAGATCGGGTTACAATGAGCAGTTCTTC CASSPPSGRSGYNEQFF
TRBJ2-3 - TRBD2 TRBV12-3/TRBV12-4 15 TGTGCCAGCAGTCCCGAGCGGGGAAATACAGATACGCAGTATTTT CASSPERGNTDTQYF
TRBJ2-6 - - TRBV7-9 14 TGTGCCAGCAGCCGTGATTTAGGGGCCAACGTCCTGACTTTC CASSRDLGANVLTF
TRBJ2-1 few TRBD2 TRBV20-1 15 TGCAGTGCTAAATTAGCGGGAGGGCCGTACAATGAGCAGTTCTTC CSAKLAGGPYNEQFF
TRBJ2-1 - TRBD2 TRBV10-3 13 TGTGCCATCAGTACAAAAAGCGGGGAGACGCAGTTCTTC CAISTKSGETQFF
TRBJ2-3 - - TRBV7-9 15 TGTGCCAGCAGCCCCCCCAGGCACGGCACAGATACGCAGTATTTT CASSPPRHGTDTQYF
TRBJ2-1 few TRBD2 TRBV20-1 12 TGCAGTGGGGCGGGAGGGCCGCATGAGCAGTTCTTC CSGAGGPHEQFF
TRBJ2-1 few TRBD2 TRBV4-1 18 TGCGCCAGCAGCCAAGGGGGACTAGCGGTGGCCTCCTACAATGAGCAGTTCTTC CASSQGGLAVASYNEQFF